This T cell receptor beta chain was obtained from a study of response to subunit inactivated influenza vaccine. Study-level findings and limits: T cells newly recruited by each seasonal influenza vaccination are few, the authors suggested.

Each CDR3 protein gets one entry after TCRdb re-called the RT-PCR reads with MiXCR. The sample consists of a few hundred thousand distinct CDR3 sequences, roughly 7.6% of them appearing once. This clonotype was counted a few times. Its antigen is currently unknown. This sequence originates from a man aged 50-75 years who received an inactivated influenza vaccine. The source was PBMCs from blood, collected roughly 24 months after vaccination.

The CDR3 protein is CSASRGPQNTEAFF. CDR3 nucleotides: TGCAGTGCTAGCAGGGGGCCGCAGAACACTGAAGCTTTCTTT. J is TRBJ1-1 and V is TRBV20-1; 8 nucleotides line up with TRBD1. V was clipped by 3 bases and J by 1 base; unmatched bases: 4. Per the germline V gene, CDR1 is DFQATT and CDR2 is SNEGSKA (reference sequence). The CDR3 consists of 14 residues.